Each of the 7 T cell receptor beta chains below was sequenced from the same sample in a study of shared clonotypes between healthy human individuals (dated by TCRdb to 2018 to 2020). Receptor libraries were prepared by the immunoSEQ multiplex PCR assay. TCRdb mirrors the immuneACCESS table, restricted to in-frame sequences. Some clones are absent from its copies; in checked studies, under half trace to an unresolved V gene, and the reason for the others is unknown. The sample table holds some 2 million clones, of which approximately 95% were seen once. Jointly, the top ten make up 1.2% of the sample. CD8 naive samples were CD45RO-negative cells positively selected for CCR7, giving a CD45RA+CCR7+ population that excluded TemRA cells. The sequenced sample consisted of naive CD8+ T cells sorted from blood. The cell subset or site tag for this specimen amounts to: CD45RA+CCR7+. These receptors came from a man aged 18 to 30 in good health.

J is TRBJ2-2 and V is TRBV27; no clear D gene. Germline CDR1 reads MNHEY; CDR2 reads SMNVEV (reference sequence). CDR3 length: 11 residues. V was clipped by 9 bases and J by 7 bases, with 9 bases between them. Here the CDR3 DNA reads TGTGCCAGTGTGGGCAACGGGGAGCTGTTTTTT. It translates to CASVGNGELFF.

V and J are TRBV13 and TRBJ1-5, with a possible D match to TRBD1 (6 bases). Between the trimmed V and J ends, which lost 0 bases and 6 bases, there was a span of 9 bases. The germline V gene encodes CDR1 PRHDT and CDR2 FYEKMQ (reference sequence). The CDR3 length is 14 residues. The CDR3: CASSLGTGTQPQHF. CDR3 bases: TGTGCCAGCAGCTTAGGGACAGGAACTCAGCCCCAGCATTTT.

The V and J genes are TRBV9 and TRBJ2-5, with 7 bases fitting TRBD2. V lost 3 bases, J lost 1 base, and 15 bases stayed unmatched. Germline assignment: CDR1 SGDLS and CDR2 YYNGEE. CDR3 length: 18 residues. In DNA form, the CDR3 reads TGTGCCAGCAGCGAAGCGGTGGGGACTACCCCCTCCCAAGAGACCCAGTACTTC. Translation: CASSEAVGTTPSQETQYF.

This clone has a single count. The genes are TRBV5-4 and TRBJ2-7; D might be TRBD1 (7 bases). CDR1 and CDR2 from the germline V gene are SGHNT and YYREEE (reference sequence). The ends were cut back, 4 bases at V and 3 bases at J, with 17 bases in the middle. The CDR3 consists of 15 residues. The CDR3 here is CASSLGAGQSYEQYF. DNA of the CDR3: TGTGCCAGCAGCCTGGGGGCGGGACAGAGCTACGAGCAGTACTTC.

Points on this clone: Distinct nucleotide sequences in the sample also encode this CDR3. CDR3 bases: TGTGCCAGTAGTTGGACAGGAGATAATTCACCCCTCCACTTT. Its translation: CASSWTGDNSPLHF. This chain links TRBV19 with TRBJ1-6; 7 bases align to TRBD1. Germline V lookup: CDR1 LNHDA, CDR2 SQIVND (reference sequence). V gave up 5 bases and J gave up 5 bases; unmatched junction bases: 3. The CDR3 loop spans 14 amino acids.

In its sample, this clone was seen once. The rearrangement links TRBV19 to TRBJ2-7; TRBD2 is a possible D gene (6 bases). Germline CDR1 reads LNHDA; CDR2 reads SQIVND (reference sequence). This CDR3 spans 16 amino acids. V was shortened by 6 bases and J by 4 bases, with 22 bases between the two germline ends. The CDR3 reads CASRLRDSPILYEQYF. The CDR3 DNA sequence: TGTGCCAGTAGGCTCCGGGACTCCCCTATTTTATACGAGCAGTACTTC. The variable domain in full, with the rest retrieved from reference TRBV19 and TRBJ2-7, is DGGITQSPKYLFRKEGQNVTLSCEQNLNHDAMYWYRQDPGQGLRLIYYSQIVNDFQKGDIAEGYSVSREKKESFPLTVTSAQKNPTAFYLCASRLRDSPILYEQYFGPGTRLTVT.

This chain connects TRBV4-2 to TRBJ2-3; D uncertain. The CDR3 totals 12 residues. V lost 4 bases, J lost 7 bases, and 9 bases lay in between. The germline V gene has CDR1 LGHNA and CDR2 YNFKEQ. CDR3 bases: TGTGCCAGCAGCCCAGATTCCCATACGCAGTATTTT. It encodes CASSPDSHTQYF.